This is a list of T cell receptor beta chains from one sample in a study of T cell responses to AZD1222 COVID-19 vaccine. The table came from immunoSEQ multiplex PCR; TCRdb's copy has only in-frame clones and leaves some out. The sample lists 200,000 to 250,000 clones, roughly 94% seen once, with around 1.8% in the top ten. This specimen consisted of peripheral blood, obtained 28 days after the second dose of the MenACWY control vaccine. The receptors originated from an adult who received the MenACWY meningococcal vaccine as a control. Both conserved end residues are part of each CDR3. The D gene is left open where the match is weak. Where a row states a size, it is once, few, many or the class of an expanded clone; other rows omit it.

D: -
size: -
V: TRBV28
J: TRBJ1-5
CDR3: CASRTENQPQHF
DNA: TGTGCCAGCAGGACGGAGAATCAGCCCCAGCATTTT

D: -
size: -
V: TRBV12-2
J: TRBJ1-2
CDR3: CASRLYTIWGIYGYTF
DNA: TGTGCAAGTCGCTTATATACCATCTGGGGGATCTATGGCTACACCTTC

D: -
size: -
V: TRBV5-1
J: TRBJ1-4
CDR3: CASSLTGPATNEKLFF
DNA: TGCGCCAGCAGCTTGACCGGGCCTGCAACTAATGAAAAACTGTTTTTT

D: -
size: -
V: TRBV24-1
J: TRBJ2-5
CDR3: CATSDLGTQETQYF
DNA: TGTGCCACCAGTGATTTGGGGACTCAAGAGACCCAGTACTTC

D: -
size: -
V: TRBV5-1
J: TRBJ2-2
CDR3: CASSLARDVSGELFF
DNA: TGCGCCAGCAGCTTGGCCAGGGATGTTTCCGGGGAGCTGTTTTTT

D: -
size: -
V: TRBV7-8
J: TRBJ1-5
CDR3: CASSPKWGTDYSNQPQHF
DNA: TGTGCCAGCAGCCCCAAGTGGGGGACCGACTATAGCAATCAGCCCCAGCATTTT

D: TRBD2
size: once
V: TRBV7-2
J: TRBJ2-7
CDR3: CASSEGTGRVYEQYF
DNA: TGTGCCAGCAGCGAGGGTACCGGGAGGGTCTACGAGCAGTACTTC

D: -
size: once
V: TRBV5-1
J: TRBJ1-5
CDR3: CASKAGDGNQPQHF
DNA: TGCGCCAGCAAGGCAGGGGATGGAAATCAGCCCCAGCATTTT

D: -
size: once
V: TRBV9
J: TRBJ2-7
CDR3: CASSAQTVEEQYF
DNA: TGTGCCAGCAGCGCCCAGACGGTTGAAGAGCAGTACTTC

D: TRBD2
size: -
V: TRBV2
J: TRBJ2-2
CDR3: CASSARRKPGLAGGLNTGELFF
DNA: TGTGCCAGCAGTGCGAGAAGAAAGCCGGGACTAGCGGGGGGCCTGAACACCGGGGAGCTGTTTTTT

D: -
size: -
V: TRBV24-1
J: TRBJ1-1
CDR3: CATSDSFYTEAFF
DNA: TGTGCCACCAGTGACAGTTTTTACACTGAAGCTTTCTTT

D: -
size: few
V: TRBV23-1
J: TRBJ2-4
CDR3: CASDGNVAKNIQYF
DNA: TGCGCCAGCGACGGAAACGTAGCCAAAAACATTCAGTACTTC

D: -
size: -
V: TRBV19
J: TRBJ1-2
CDR3: CASETPENYGYTF
DNA: TGTGCCAGTGAAACTCCGGAAAACTATGGCTACACCTTC

D: TRBD2
size: -
V: TRBV18
J: TRBJ2-7
CDR3: CASSHGGEQIF
DNA: TGTGCCAGCTCACACGGGGGGGAACAAATCTTC

D: TRBD1
size: -
V: TRBV6-2/TRBV6-3
J: TRBJ1-1
CDR3: CASSYRDRGEAFF
DNA: TGTGCCAGCAGTTACCGGGACAGGGGGGAAGCTTTCTTT

D: TRBD2
size: once
V: TRBV3-1/TRBV3-2
J: TRBJ2-5
CDR3: CASSQGLAGPETQYF
DNA: TGTGCCAGCAGCCAGGGACTAGCGGGACCAGAGACCCAGTACTTC

D: -
size: -
V: TRBV25-1
J: TRBJ2-1
CDR3: CASSPGQYHNEQFF
DNA: TGTGCCAGCAGTCCCGGACAGTACCACAATGAGCAGTTCTTC

D: -
size: once
V: TRBV6-4
J: TRBJ1-5
CDR3: CAGLGRHQPQHF
DNA: TGTGCCGGACTCGGACGGCATCAGCCCCAGCATTTT

D: TRBD2
size: -
V: TRBV28
J: TRBJ2-7
CDR3: CASSPLGLAGAGSYEQYF
DNA: TGTGCCAGCAGTCCCTTGGGACTAGCGGGAGCGGGGTCGTACGAGCAGTACTTC

D: -
size: -
V: TRBV5-1
J: TRBJ2-7
CDR3: CASKETGQSSYEQYF
DNA: TGCGCCAGCAAAGAAACCGGACAGTCCTCCTACGAGCAGTACTTC

D: -
size: -
V: TRBV7-9
J: TRBJ1-1
CDR3: CASLGGAGTEAFF
DNA: TGTGCCAGCTTGGGAGGGGCCGGCACTGAAGCTTTCTTT

D: TRBD1
size: -
V: TRBV5-1
J: TRBJ1-3
CDR3: CASSPRDRGNTIYF
DNA: TGCGCCAGCAGCCCCCGGGACAGGGGAAACACCATATATTTT

D: -
size: once
V: TRBV12-2
J: TRBJ1-2
CDR3: CASRHQGWGMDYGYTF
DNA: TGTGCAAGTCGCCACCAGGGTTGGGGGATGGACTATGGCTACACCTTC

D: -
size: -
V: TRBV10-3
J: TRBJ1-2
CDR3: CAISGLGGAGPDYGYTF
DNA: TGTGCCATCAGTGGATTAGGGGGTGCCGGGCCCGACTATGGCTACACCTTC

D: -
size: few
V: TRBV5-1
J: TRBJ1-6
CDR3: CASSLVGEGPLHF
DNA: TGCGCCAGCAGCTTGGTAGGGGAAGGACCCCTCCACTTT

D: TRBD1
size: -
V: TRBV6-2/TRBV6-3
J: TRBJ1-1
CDR3: CASSSRDRPMNTEAFF
DNA: TGTGCCAGCAGTTCCCGGGACAGACCGATGAACACTGAAGCTTTCTTT

D: -
size: -
V: TRBV28
J: TRBJ1-1
CDR3: CASSWALGAFF
DNA: TGTGCCAGCAGTTGGGCCCTGGGAGCTTTCTTT

D: TRBD1
size: -
V: TRBV7-9
J: TRBJ2-1
CDR3: CASSSPLDRVDEQFF
DNA: TGTGCCAGCAGCTCGCCGCTGGACAGGGTGGATGAGCAGTTCTTC

D: -
size: once
V: TRBV3-1/TRBV3-2
J: TRBJ1-5
CDR3: CASSQGRGQGNQPQHF
DNA: TGTGCCAGCAGCCAAGGGAGGGGTCAGGGCAATCAGCCCCAGCATTTT

D: -
size: -
V: TRBV7-2
J: TRBJ2-6
CDR3: CASSIQSSGANVLTF
DNA: TGTGCCAGCAGTATACAGAGCTCTGGGGCCAACGTCCTGACTTTC

D: -
size: -
V: TRBV12-3/TRBV12-4
J: TRBJ2-3
CDR3: CASSLVGDTQYF
DNA: TGTGCCAGCAGTTTAGTCGGAGATACGCAGTATTTT

D: -
size: -
V: TRBV5-5
J: TRBJ1-6
CDR3: CASSLFVSDNSPLHF
DNA: TGTGCCAGCAGCTTGTTTGTGTCAGATAATTCACCCCTCCACTTT

D: -
size: -
V: TRBV30
J: TRBJ1-3
CDR3: CAWSAIGDSSGNTIYF
DNA: TGTGCCTGGAGTGCAATAGGCGATAGCTCTGGAAACACCATATATTTT

D: TRBD1
size: -
V: TRBV7-2
J: TRBJ1-1
CDR3: CASCQGATEAFF
DNA: TGTGCCAGCTGCCAGGGGGCCACTGAAGCTTTCTTT

D: -
size: -
V: TRBV18
J: TRBJ2-7
CDR3: CASSRSALGEYEQYF
DNA: TGTGCCAGCTCACGGAGCGCACTAGGGGAATACGAGCAGTACTTC

D: -
size: -
V: TRBV6-5
J: TRBJ2-5
CDR3: CASSLGRNQETQYF
DNA: TGTGCCAGCAGTTTAGGACGGAACCAAGAGACCCAGTACTTC

D: TRBD1
size: -
V: TRBV18
J: TRBJ2-3
CDR3: CASSPSTGWGSDTQYF
DNA: TGTGCCAGCTCACCTTCGACAGGGTGGGGCTCAGATACGCAGTATTTT

D: TRBD1
size: -
V: TRBV24-1
J: TRBJ1-2
CDR3: CATSDGGTAARSIYTF
DNA: TGTGCCACCAGTGATGGCGGGACAGCCGCCCGCTCCATCTACACCTTC

D: TRBD1
size: once
V: TRBV4-1
J: TRBJ1-1
CDR3: CASSRGPAGDSEAFF
DNA: TGCGCCAGCAGCCGAGGGCCGGCCGGGGACAGTGAAGCTTTCTTT

D: TRBD1
size: -
V: TRBV19
J: TRBJ1-5
CDR3: CASSTGTGTPFDINQPQHF
DNA: TGTGCCAGTAGTACCGGGACAGGGACCCCCTTCGACATCAATCAGCCCCAGCATTTT

D: TRBD1
size: -
V: TRBV28
J: TRBJ1-5
CDR3: CASRPPGQWSVQPQHF
DNA: TGTGCCAGCAGGCCCCCGGGACAGTGGTCGGTTCAGCCCCAGCATTTT

D: -
size: once
V: TRBV4-1
J: TRBJ1-1
CDR3: CASSQDQGMNTEAFF
DNA: TGCGCCAGCAGCCAAGATCAGGGGATGAACACTGAAGCTTTCTTT

D: TRBD1
size: once
V: TRBV9
J: TRBJ1-3
CDR3: CASSVAGQAVGNTIYF
DNA: TGTGCCAGCAGCGTAGCCGGACAGGCCGTTGGAAACACCATATATTTT

D: -
size: -
V: TRBV30
J: TRBJ1-5
CDR3: CAWTPQGYSNQPQHF
DNA: TGTGCCTGGACCCCCCAAGGTTATAGCAATCAGCCCCAGCATTTT

D: -
size: -
V: TRBV5-1
J: TRBJ1-1
CDR3: CASSLIGSSTEAFF
DNA: TGCGCCAGCAGCTTGATAGGGTCCAGCACTGAAGCTTTCTTT

D: TRBD1
size: -
V: TRBV28
J: TRBJ1-5
CDR3: CASRGTGRLSQPQHF
DNA: TGTGCCAGCAGGGGGACAGGGCGCCTCTCACAGCCCCAGCATTTT

D: -
size: -
V: TRBV6-5
J: TRBJ1-1
CDR3: CASSLRGSGNTEAFF
DNA: TGTGCCAGCAGCCTTCGGGGATCGGGGAACACTGAAGCTTTCTTT

D: TRBD1
size: -
V: TRBV19
J: TRBJ1-1
CDR3: CASSSRDRVSVYTEAFF
DNA: TGTGCCAGTAGTAGTCGGGACAGGGTGTCCGTTTACACTGAAGCTTTCTTT

D: -
size: -
V: TRBV6-1
J: TRBJ1-6
CDR3: CASSEAGAYNSPLHF
DNA: TGTGCCAGCAGTGAAGCCGGGGCTTATAATTCACCCCTCCACTTT

D: TRBD2
size: once
V: TRBV3-1/TRBV3-2
J: TRBJ2-7
CDR3: CASSQGLAGVYEQYF
DNA: TGTGCCAGCAGCCAAGGACTAGCGGGAGTCTACGAGCAGTACTTC

D: TRBD1
size: -
V: TRBV7-2
J: TRBJ1-3
CDR3: CASSLVTGSSGNTIYF
DNA: TGTGCCAGCAGCTTAGTGACAGGGAGCTCTGGAAACACCATATATTTT

D: -
size: -
V: TRBV5-1
J: TRBJ2-7
CDR3: CASSLVADSYEQYF
DNA: TGCGCCAGCAGCTTGGTAGCGGACTCCTACGAGCAGTACTTC

D: -
size: -
V: TRBV7-8
J: TRBJ1-1
CDR3: CASSPGAAEAFF
DNA: TGTGCCAGCAGCCCAGGCGCAGCTGAAGCTTTCTTT

D: -
size: -
V: TRBV27
J: TRBJ1-6
CDR3: CASSLSGALGSPLHF
DNA: TGTGCCAGCAGTTTATCCGGGGCGCTGGGTTCACCCCTCCACTTT

D: -
size: once
V: TRBV7-9
J: TRBJ2-7
CDR3: CASSSGLYEQYF
DNA: TGTGCCAGCAGCTCCGGACTCTACGAGCAGTACTTC

D: -
size: -
V: TRBV4-1
J: TRBJ1-6
CDR3: CASSHLPDHRVNSPLHF
DNA: TGCGCCAGCAGCCATTTACCCGATCACAGGGTTAATTCACCCCTCCACTTT

D: -
size: -
V: TRBV11-3
J: TRBJ2-1
CDR3: CASSPQSDNEQFF
DNA: TGTGCCAGCAGCCCGCAGTCAGACAATGAGCAGTTCTTC

D: -
size: -
V: TRBV3-1/TRBV3-2
J: TRBJ2-7
CDR3: CASSQESYEQYF
DNA: TGTGCCAGCAGCCAAGAATCTTACGAGCAGTACTTC

D: TRBD1
size: -
V: TRBV5-1
J: TRBJ2-7
CDR3: CASSFGDRGIFYEQYF
DNA: TGCGCCAGCAGTTTTGGGGACAGGGGGATTTTCTACGAGCAGTACTTC